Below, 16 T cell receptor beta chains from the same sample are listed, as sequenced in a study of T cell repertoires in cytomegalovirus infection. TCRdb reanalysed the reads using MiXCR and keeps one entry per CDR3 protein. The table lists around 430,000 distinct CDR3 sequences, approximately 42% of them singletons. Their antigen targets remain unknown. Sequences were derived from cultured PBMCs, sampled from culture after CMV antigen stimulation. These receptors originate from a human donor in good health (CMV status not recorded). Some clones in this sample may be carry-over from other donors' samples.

DNA of the CDR3: TGTGCCAGTGATGGGCGCCCGACTAGCAATCAGCCCCAGCATTTT. This gives the protein CASDGRPTSNQPQHF. The chain joins TRBV19 to TRBJ1-5; no definite D call. The germline V and J ends were trimmed by 8 bases and 0 bases, with 14 bases remaining between them. The germline V gene has CDR1 LNHDA and CDR2 SQIVND (reference sequence). The CDR3 totals 15 residues. The entire variable domain, with the rest obtained from reference TRBV19 and TRBJ1-5, is as follows: DGGITQSPKYLFRKEGQNVTLSCEQNLNHDAMYWYRQDPGQGLRLIYYSQIVNDFQKGDIAEGYSVSREKKESFPLTVTSAQKNPTAFYLCASDGRPTSNQPQHFGDGTRLSIL.

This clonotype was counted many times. CDR3 region: CASSSGTGGVMYGYTF. Here the CDR3 DNA reads TGTGCCAGCAGCTCAGGGACAGGGGGCGTTATGTATGGCTACACCTTC. V gene TRBV7-2 combines with J gene TRBJ1-2; the match to TRBD1 covers 12 bases. The CDR3 consists of 16 residues. Germline V lookup: CDR1 SGHTA, CDR2 FQGNSA. J was trimmed by 5 bases and V by 4 bases; bases with no gene match: 8.

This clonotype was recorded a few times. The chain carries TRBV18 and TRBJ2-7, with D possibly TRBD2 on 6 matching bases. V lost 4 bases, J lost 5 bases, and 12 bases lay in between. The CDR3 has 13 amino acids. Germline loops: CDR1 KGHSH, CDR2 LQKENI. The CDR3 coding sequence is TGTGCCAGCTCACGATCGGGGGAGGACGAGCAGTACTTC. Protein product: CASSRSGEDEQYF.

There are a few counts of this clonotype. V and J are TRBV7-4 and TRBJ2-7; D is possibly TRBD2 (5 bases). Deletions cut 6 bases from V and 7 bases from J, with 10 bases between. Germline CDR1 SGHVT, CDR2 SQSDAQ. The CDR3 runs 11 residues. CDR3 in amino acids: CASSFGEEQYF. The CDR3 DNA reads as TGTGCCAGCAGTTTCGGGGAGGAGCAGTACTTC.

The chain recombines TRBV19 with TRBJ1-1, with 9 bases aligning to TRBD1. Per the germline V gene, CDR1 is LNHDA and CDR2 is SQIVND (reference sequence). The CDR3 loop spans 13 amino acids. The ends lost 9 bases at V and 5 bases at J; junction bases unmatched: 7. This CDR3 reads CASRDRGDTEAFF. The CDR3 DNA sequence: TGTGCCAGCCGCGACAGGGGGGATACTGAAGCTTTCTTT. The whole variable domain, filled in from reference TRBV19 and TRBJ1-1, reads DGGITQSPKYLFRKEGQNVTLSCEQNLNHDAMYWYRQDPGQGLRLIYYSQIVNDFQKGDIAEGYSVSREKKESFPLTVTSAQKNPTAFYLCASRDRGDTEAFFGQGTRLTVV.

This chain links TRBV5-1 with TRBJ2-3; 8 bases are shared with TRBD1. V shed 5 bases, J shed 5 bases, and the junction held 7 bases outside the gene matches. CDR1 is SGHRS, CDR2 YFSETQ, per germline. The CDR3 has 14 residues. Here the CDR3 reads CASSRGQVGDTQYF. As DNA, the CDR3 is TGCGCCAGCAGTCGGGGACAGGTAGGAGATACGCAGTATTTT.

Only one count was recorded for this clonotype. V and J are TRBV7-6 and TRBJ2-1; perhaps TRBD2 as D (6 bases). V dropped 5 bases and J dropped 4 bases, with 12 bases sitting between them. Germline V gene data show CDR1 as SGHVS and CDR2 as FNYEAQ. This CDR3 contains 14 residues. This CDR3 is CASSKLGGYNEQFF. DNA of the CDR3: TGTGCCAGCAGCAAACTGGGGGGATACAATGAGCAGTTCTTC.

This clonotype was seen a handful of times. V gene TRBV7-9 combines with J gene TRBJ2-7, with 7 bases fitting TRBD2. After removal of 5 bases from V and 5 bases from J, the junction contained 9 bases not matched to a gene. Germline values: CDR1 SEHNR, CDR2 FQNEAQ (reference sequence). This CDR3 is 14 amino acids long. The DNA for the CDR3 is TGTGCCAGCAGCCAAAGTGGCGGGGGAGACGAGCAGTACTTC. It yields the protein CASSQSGGGDEQYF.

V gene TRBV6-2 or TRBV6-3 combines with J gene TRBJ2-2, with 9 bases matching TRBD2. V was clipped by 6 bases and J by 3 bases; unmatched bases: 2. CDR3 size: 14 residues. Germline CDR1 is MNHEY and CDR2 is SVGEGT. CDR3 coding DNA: TGTGCCAGCAGAATAGCGGGGGACACCGGGGAGCTGTTTTTT. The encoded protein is CASRIAGDTGELFF.

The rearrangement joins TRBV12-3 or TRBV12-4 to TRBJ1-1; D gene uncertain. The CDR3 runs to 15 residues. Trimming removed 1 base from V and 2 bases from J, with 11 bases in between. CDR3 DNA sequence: TGTGCCAGCAGTTTAGAGTATGGGATCAACACTGAAGCTTTCTTT. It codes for CASSLEYGINTEAFF.

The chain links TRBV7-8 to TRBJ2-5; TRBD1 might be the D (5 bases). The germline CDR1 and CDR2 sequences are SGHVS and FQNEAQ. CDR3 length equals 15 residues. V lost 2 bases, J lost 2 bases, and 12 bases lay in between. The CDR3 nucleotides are TGTGCCAGCAGCTTATCGACAGCAGTTCAAGAGACCCAGTACTTC. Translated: CASSLSTAVQETQYF.

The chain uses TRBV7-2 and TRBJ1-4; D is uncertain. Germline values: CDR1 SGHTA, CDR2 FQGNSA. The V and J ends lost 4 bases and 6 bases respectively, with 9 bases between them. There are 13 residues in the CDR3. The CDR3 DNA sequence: TGTGCCAGCAGCTGGTCGGTGGATGAAAAACTGTTTTTT. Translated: CASSWSVDEKLFF.

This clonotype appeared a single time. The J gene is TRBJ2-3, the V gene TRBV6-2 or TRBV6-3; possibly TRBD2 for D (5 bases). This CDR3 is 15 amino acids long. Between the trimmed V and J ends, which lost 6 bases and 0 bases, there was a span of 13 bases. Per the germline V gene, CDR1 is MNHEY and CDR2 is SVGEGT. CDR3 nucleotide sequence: TGTGCCAGCAGACCCAGCGGACTCAGCACAGATACGCAGTATTTT. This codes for CASRPSGLSTDTQYF.

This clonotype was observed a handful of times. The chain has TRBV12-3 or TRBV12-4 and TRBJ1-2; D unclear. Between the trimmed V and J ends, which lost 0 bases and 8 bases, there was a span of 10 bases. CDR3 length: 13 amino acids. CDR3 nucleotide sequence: TGTGCCAGCAGTTTAGCTGGGGTGGGGGGCTACACCTTC. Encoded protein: CASSLAGVGGYTF.

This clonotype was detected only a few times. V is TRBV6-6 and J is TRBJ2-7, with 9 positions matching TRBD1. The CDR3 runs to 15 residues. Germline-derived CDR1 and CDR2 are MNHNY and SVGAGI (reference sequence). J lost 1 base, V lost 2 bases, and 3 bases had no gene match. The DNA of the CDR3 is TGTGCCAGCAGTTACCCGGGACAGGGTTCCTACGAGCAGTACTTC. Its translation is CASSYPGQGSYEQYF.

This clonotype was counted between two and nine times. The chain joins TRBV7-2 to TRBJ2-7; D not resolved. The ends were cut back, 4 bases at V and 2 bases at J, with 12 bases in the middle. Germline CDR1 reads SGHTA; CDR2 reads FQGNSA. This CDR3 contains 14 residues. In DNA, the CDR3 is TGTGCCAGCAGCTCCTCGGGCCGCGCCTACGAGCAGTACTTC. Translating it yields CASSSSGRAYEQYF.